This entry lists 29 T cell receptor beta chains sequenced from one sample in a study of T-cell reconstitution after alpha-beta-depleted transplantation in children. TCRbeta library construction was performed incorporating unique molecular identifiers. In TCRdb, the PCR reads were re-called with MiXCR into one record per CDR3 protein. The data contain hundreds of thousands of distinct CDR3 sequences, 15% to 20% of them singletons. The sequencing here drew on PBMCs from the stem cell graft donor, taken from the stem cell graft. The receptors derive from a human donor who donated a stem cell graft to a child with acute myeloid leukemia.

The chain employs TRBV21-1 and TRBJ2-1; no check of the table's D call, TRBD1, against the DNA was made. TRBV21-1 constitutes a pseudogene. This CDR3 is 15 amino acids long. CDR3 nucleotides: TGTGCCAGCACCGAGGACAGGCGACCCTACAATGAGCAGTTCTTC. This codes for CASTEDRRPYNEQFF.

This clonotype was counted at least ten times. This sequence joins TRBV20-1 and TRBJ2-3, with 7 bases matching TRBD2. Germline V gene sequence: CDR1 DFQATT, CDR2 SNEGSKA (reference sequence). The V segment lost 0 bases and the J segment 3 bases; nucleotides outside the gene matches: 15. This CDR3 comprises 18 residues. The CDR3: CSARDILGGVKVTDTQYF. The CDR3, as DNA: TGCAGTGCTAGAGACATCCTGGGGGGGGTTAAGGTGACAGATACGCAGTATTTT.

This clonotype has more than one count but fewer than ten. J is TRBJ2-7 and V is TRBV7-9; the D gene is possibly TRBD1 (5 bases). The CDR3 sequence is 16 residues long. Trimming stripped 5 bases from V and 0 bases from J, with 17 bases between. Germline loops: CDR1 SEHNR, CDR2 FQNEAQ (reference sequence). Written as DNA, the CDR3 is TGTGCCAGCAGCCCTAGAGACAGCCCCAGCTCCTACGAGCAGTACTTC. Translated: CASSPRDSPSSYEQYF. Full variable domain (missing parts from reference TRBV7-9 and TRBJ2-7): DTGVSQNPRHKITKRGQNVTFRCDPISEHNRLYWYRQTLGQGPEFLTYFQNEAQLEKSRLLSDRFSAERPKGSFSTLEIQRTEQGDSAMYLCASSPRDSPSSYEQYFGPGTRLTVT.

There are many counts of this clonotype. The chain employs TRBV29-1 and TRBJ2-3, with 8 bases that match TRBD2. CDR1 is SQVTM, CDR2 ANQGSEA, per germline. V lost 2 bases to trimming and J lost 2 bases; unmatched junction nucleotides: 6. This CDR3 is built from 15 residues. The CDR3 DNA follows: TGCAGCGTTGAAATGAGCGGGGGATCCACAGATACGCAGTATTTT. Its protein is CSVEMSGGSTDTQYF.

This rearrangement joins TRBV3-1 to TRBJ1-1; D gene ambiguous. The CDR3 is made up of 15 amino acids. The germline CDR1 and CDR2 sequences are LGHDT and YNNKEL (reference sequence). V lost 0 bases to trimming and J lost 3 bases, with 11 bases between them. CDR3 sequence reads: CASSQDPQLDTEAFF. The CDR3, as DNA: TGTGCCAGCAGCCAAGATCCCCAACTTGACACTGAAGCTTTCTTT.

This clonotype was recorded at least ten times. J is TRBJ2-5 and V is TRBV20-1, with a weak D call TRBD2 (6 bases). V was cut by 3 bases and J by 5 bases, with 13 bases left in between. CDR1 is DFQATT and CDR2 is SNEGSKA in the germline V gene (reference sequence). This CDR3 comprises 13 residues. In DNA form, the CDR3 reads TGCAGTGCTAGTTCAGGCGGGGAGGAGACCCAGTACTTC. It encodes CSASSGGEETQYF.

Note on this clonotype: A much larger clone is a single base away; this may be a read error. The chain couples TRBV12-3 or TRBV12-4 to TRBJ1-5, with D hard to call. V was clipped by 4 bases and J by 5 bases, with 9 bases between them. The CDR3 is 13 amino acids. The chain's CDR3 is CASSSQVDQPQHF. CDR3 bases: TGTGCCAGCAGTTCTCAGGTGGATCAGCCCCAGCATTTT.

The chain combines TRBV4-3 with TRBJ1-4, with D perhaps matching TRBD1 (6 bases). V was trimmed by 0 bases and J by 5 bases, leaving 10 bases between them. Germline values: CDR1 LGHNA, CDR2 YSLEER. This CDR3 is built from 15 residues. The DNA of the CDR3 is TGCGCCAGCAGCCAAGATGAGGGGGGAAATGAAAAACTGTTTTTT. The encoded protein is CASSQDEGGNEKLFF.

The chain uses TRBV12-3 or TRBV12-4 and TRBJ1-2, with 7 bases lining up with TRBD1. This CDR3 comprises 15 residues. Trimming cost V 7 bases and J 0 bases; bases outside gene matches: 8. In nucleotides, the CDR3 is TGTGCCAGCAAAAGGGACAGTATTTCTAACTATGGCTACACCTTC. This gives the protein CASKRDSISNYGYTF.

This chain connects TRBV7-6 to TRBJ1-2; tentative D call: TRBD1 (6 bases). The CDR3 has 13 residues. Germline V gene data show CDR1 as SGHVS and CDR2 as FNYEAQ. V lost 3 bases and J lost 6, with 11 bases in between. CDR3 bases: TGTGCCAGCAGCTTTTCAGGGGCTAATGGCTACACCTTC. This codes for CASSFSGANGYTF.

A few counts support this clonotype. The chain's CDR3 is CASSPEESGQGRGYTF. CDR3 sequence (DNA): TGTGCCAGCAGCCCCGAGGAATCGGGACAGGGACGGGGCTACACCTTC. The chain employs TRBV7-8 and TRBJ1-2, with 9 bases lining up with TRBD1. This CDR3 contains 16 residues. The trim removed 5 bases at V and 8 bases at J, leaving 15 bases unmatched. The germline CDR1 and CDR2 sequences are SGHVS and FQNEAQ. The full variable domain, in which reference TRBV7-8 and TRBJ1-2 provide the parts outside the CDR3, is GAGVSQSPRYKVAKRGQDVALRCDPISGHVSLFWYQQALGQGPEFLTYFQNEAQLDKSGLPSDRFFAERPEGSVSTLKIQRTQQEDSAVYLCASSPEESGQGRGYTFGSGTRLTVV.

This chain connects TRBV7-9 to TRBJ2-7; no definite D call. Germline V gene data show CDR1 as SEHNR and CDR2 as FQNEAQ (reference sequence). Trimming pared 1 base from V and 5 bases from J, leaving 9 bases between. The CDR3 totals 13 residues. The CDR3 sequence is CASSLEGRDEQYF. The CDR3 bases are TGTGCCAGCAGCTTAGAAGGTCGGGACGAGCAGTACTTC.

This clonotype was counted ten times or more. The J gene is TRBJ1-1, the V gene TRBV12-3 or TRBV12-4; tentative D call: TRBD1 (6 bases). CDR3 length equals 12 residues. The ends were cut back, 3 bases at V and 6 bases at J, with 8 bases in the middle. CDR3 protein: CASSFRQAEAFF. DNA of the CDR3: TGTGCCAGCAGTTTCCGACAGGCTGAAGCTTTCTTT.

This clonotype was recorded at least ten times. The V call is TRBV15, the J call TRBJ1-1, with D hard to call. With 7 bases removed from V and 1 base from J, the gap between germline ends came to 7 bases. From germline, CDR1 is LNHNV and CDR2 YYDKDF (reference sequence). The CDR3 loop spans 12 amino acids. DNA of the CDR3: TGTGCCACCACCTCCGGGAACACTGAAGCTTTCTTT. Translating it yields CATTSGNTEAFF.

This clonotype was seen many times. This rearrangement joins TRBV29-1 to TRBJ2-3; the D gene is possibly TRBD1 (6 bases). The length of the CDR3 is 17 residues. The germline gives CDR1 SQVTM, CDR2 ANQGSEA. V dropped 0 bases and J dropped 2 bases, with 18 bases sitting between them. CDR3 sequence: CSVEDLGFGQNTDTQYF. CDR3 DNA sequence: TGCAGCGTTGAAGATCTTGGGTTCGGACAGAACACAGATACGCAGTATTTT.

The genes are TRBV12-3 or TRBV12-4 and TRBJ1-3; possible D gene TRBD1, 6 bases. The V end lost 6 bases, the J end lost 2 bases, and 14 bases lay between the germline ends. This CDR3 is 15 amino acids long. CDR3 loop: CASSLGGHPGNTIYF. As DNA, the CDR3 is TGTGCCAGCAGCCTGGGGGGACACCCTGGAAACACCATATATTTT.

This clonotype showed up many times. This rearrangement joins TRBV20-1 to TRBJ1-5; no clear D gene. The CDR3 has 13 residues. The V gene's germline CDR1 is DFQATT and CDR2 SNEGSKA (reference sequence). V lost 1 base and J 3 bases, leaving 7 bases between the germline ends. CDR3 bases: TGCAGTGCTAGAGCTCGAATCAATCAGCCCCAGCATTTT. Translating gives CSARARINQPQHF.

The chain employs TRBV20-1 and TRBJ1-1; 9 bases line up with TRBD1. Looked up from germline, CDR1 is DFQATT and CDR2 is SNEGSKA (reference sequence). The junction had 10 bases not matched to a gene; V was cut back by 5 bases and J by 0 bases. The CDR3 runs to 16 residues. The CDR3 DNA reads TGCAGTGCTTTTCGGACAGGGGCGGAGGTGAACACTGAAGCTTTCTTT. Its protein is CSAFRTGAEVNTEAFF.

V usage is TRBV12-3 or TRBV12-4 and J usage is TRBJ1-1; 7 positions agree with TRBD1. V lost 7 bases and J lost 4; bases outside the gene matches: 6. This CDR3 has 13 amino acids. The CDR3 spells CASIRGRGTEAFF. CDR3 coding DNA: TGTGCCAGCATTAGGGGGCGAGGCACTGAAGCTTTCTTT.

The rearrangement links TRBV5-1 to TRBJ2-7; 7 bases are a match to TRBD2. Germline lookup yields CDR1 SGHRS and CDR2 YFSETQ. This CDR3 is built from 19 residues. With V trimmed by 1 base and J by 4 bases, 20 bases remained unmatched. CDR3: CASSLYRPGGRYQTYEQYV. CDR3 DNA: TGCGCCAGCAGCTTGTATAGGCCGGGGGGTCGGTACCAGACGTACGAGCAGTACGTC.

This clonotype has a count of ten or more. This chain uses TRBV20-1 with TRBJ1-1; D is unclear. V was trimmed by 0 bases and J by 3 bases, leaving 8 bases between them. Germline values: CDR1 DFQATT, CDR2 SNEGSKA (reference sequence). CDR3 length equals 13 residues. CDR3 in amino acids: CSARDQDHTEAFF. The CDR3 bases are TGCAGTGCTAGAGATCAGGATCACACTGAAGCTTTCTTT.

The chain has TRBV7-2 and TRBJ2-2; 8 nucleotides line up with TRBD2. The CDR3 spans 16 residues. Germline V gives CDR1 SGHTA, CDR2 FQGNSA. After removal of 1 base from V and 4 bases from J, the junction contained 5 bases not matched to a gene. The CDR3 DNA reads as TGTGCCAGCAGCTTAGTAGCGGGGCCAGGCACCGGGGAGCTGTTTTTT. It encodes CASSLVAGPGTGELFF. Supplemented by reference TRBV7-2 and TRBJ2-2, the full variable domain reads GAGVSQSPSNKVTEKGKDVELRCDPISGHTALYWYRQSLGQGLEFLIYFQGNSAPDKSGLPSDRFSAERTGGSVSTLTIQRTQQEDSAVYLCASSLVAGPGTGELFFGEGSRLTVL.

Concerning this clonotype itself: Mismatch with germline at one junction end may stem from a read error. The rearrangement links TRBV4-1 to TRBJ2-7; 13 nucleotides agree with TRBD2. Germline-derived CDR1 and CDR2 are MGHRA and YSYEKL. The CDR3 sequence is 17 residues long. CDR3 sequence reads: CASSHFGTSGNFYEQHF. In DNA form, the CDR3 reads TGCGCCAGCAGCCATTTCGGGACTAGCGGGAATTTCTACGAGCAGCACTTC.

This clonotype showed up many times. V is TRBV4-3 and J is TRBJ1-1; no clear D gene. This CDR3 has 15 residues. Deletions cut 0 bases from V and 2 bases from J, with 10 bases between. The germline V gene encodes CDR1 LGHNA and CDR2 YSLEER. Here the CDR3 reads CASSQDKTINTEAFF. The CDR3 coding sequence is TGCGCCAGCAGCCAAGATAAAACCATCAACACTGAAGCTTTCTTT.

This clonotype was seen repeatedly, ten times or more. The rearrangement uses TRBV6-5 and TRBJ1-2; D gene uncertain. V lost 6 bases, J lost 3 bases, and 8 bases lay in between. The germline gives CDR1 MNHEY, CDR2 SVGAGI. The CDR3 length is 12 residues. The CDR3 DNA follows: TGTGCCAGCAGACAGAGTGACTATGGCTACACCTTC. This sequence encodes CASRQSDYGYTF.

The chain couples TRBV11-2 to TRBJ1-1; 9 nucleotides match TRBD1. This CDR3 region has 16 residues. CDR1 is SGHAT and CDR2 is FQNNGV in the germline V gene. The trim removed 5 bases at V and 5 bases at J, leaving 12 bases unmatched. The CDR3 nucleotides are TGTGCCAGCAGCGGCTTAGGACAGGGGTTGGTTACTGAAGCTTTCTTT. Residues: CASSGLGQGLVTEAFF.

With regard to this clonotype: The CDR3 carries no conserved terminal phenylalanine or tryptophan, so it likely arises from a read error. The DNA is left out, because the CDR3 cannot be placed on it with certainty; the CDR3 is given as TCRdb lists it. The chain carries TRBV21-1 and TRBJ1-1; the table's D call, TRBD1, has no DNA check behind it. TRBV21-1 is designated a pseudogene. The length of the CDR3 is 11 amino acids, counting both ends. CDR3: CASSLKRQGKC.

This clonotype was counted ten times or more. The V and J genes are TRBV5-5 and TRBJ1-5; TRBD1 matches at 7 bases. Trimming cost V 6 bases and J 2 bases; bases outside gene matches: 5. Germline CDR1 SGHKS, CDR2 YYEKEE (reference sequence). The CDR3 sequence is 14 residues long. The CDR3, as DNA: TGTGCCAGCACCCATACAGGGGGCAATCAGCCCCAGCATTTT. Its protein product is CASTHTGGNQPQHF.

There are a few counts of this clonotype. V usage is TRBV5-1 and J usage is TRBJ2-3; D gene unclear. The CDR3 covers 14 residues. Germline lookup yields CDR1 SGHRS and CDR2 YFSETQ. V was trimmed by 1 base and J by 4 bases, leaving 10 bases between them. This chain's CDR3 is CASSLRLDADTQYF. The CDR3 bases are TGCGCCAGCAGCTTGCGGTTAGATGCAGATACGCAGTATTTT. Full variable domain (missing parts from reference TRBV5-1 and TRBJ2-3): KAGVTQTPRYLIKTRGQQVTLSCSPISGHRSVSWYQQTPGQGLQFLFEYFSETQRNKGNFPGRFSGRQFSNSRSEMNVSTLELGDSALYLCASSLRLDADTQYFGPGTRLTVL.